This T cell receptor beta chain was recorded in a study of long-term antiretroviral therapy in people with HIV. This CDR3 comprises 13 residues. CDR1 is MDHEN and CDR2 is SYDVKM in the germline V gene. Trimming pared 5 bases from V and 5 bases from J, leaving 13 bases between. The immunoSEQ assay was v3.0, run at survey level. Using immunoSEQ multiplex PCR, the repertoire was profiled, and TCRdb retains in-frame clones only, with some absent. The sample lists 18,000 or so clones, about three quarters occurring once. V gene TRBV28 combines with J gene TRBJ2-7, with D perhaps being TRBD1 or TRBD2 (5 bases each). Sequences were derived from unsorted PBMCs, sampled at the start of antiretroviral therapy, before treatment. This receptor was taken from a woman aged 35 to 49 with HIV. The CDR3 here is CASSDRGADEQYF. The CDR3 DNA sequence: TGTGCCAGCAGTGATCGAGGGGCAGACGAGCAGTACTTC. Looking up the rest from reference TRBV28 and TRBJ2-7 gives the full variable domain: DVKVTQSSRYLVKRTGEKVFLECVQDMDHENMFWYRQDPGLGLRLIYFSYDVKMKEKGDIPEGYSVSREKKERFSLILESASTNQTSMYLCASSDRGADEQYFGPGTRLTVT.